The clone carrying this T cell receptor (beta chain) was seen a handful of times. Antigen specificity is unknown. The protocol was immunoSEQ multiplex PCR, while the TCRdb copy is restricted to in-frame clones and leaves out a portion. The table has about 59,000 clones, around 82% seen once. The CDR3 has 12 amino acids. Germline V gene lookup returns CDR1 SQVTM and CDR2 ANQGSEA. V gave up 4 bases and J gave up 4 bases, with 10 bases separating them. Viral peptide pools were used in the ViraFEST assay to expand antigen-specific CD4+ T cells, and sequencing came afterward. Researchers isolated CD4+ T cells once about eleven days of culture had elapsed. Participants each got two BNT162b2 or mRNA-1273 vaccine doses. Every well housed two million PBMC, which grew in culture alongside 10 IU/ml IL-2 and about 10 ug/ml peptides. This sample is drawn from a study of vaccination effects on CD4 cells after COVID-19. The study, taken as a whole, reports: Clonal contraction was marked in infection- and vaccine-induced clones late after vaccination. Convalescent patients were scarce in the study, and it lacked early post-infection timepoints.

The V and J genes are TRBV29-1 and TRBJ1-2, with D perhaps matching TRBD1 (5 bases). Sequencing used CD4+ T cells from PBMCs cultured with HCoV-OC43 spike peptides, obtained after COVID-19 vaccination. Described subset: HCoV-OC43 spike overlapping peptide pool stimulation. This TCR was sampled from a human donor who received a COVID-19 vaccine. In DNA form, the CDR3 reads TGCAGCGTTGGACAGATATCCTATGGCTACACCTTC. The encoded protein is CSVGQISYGYTF.